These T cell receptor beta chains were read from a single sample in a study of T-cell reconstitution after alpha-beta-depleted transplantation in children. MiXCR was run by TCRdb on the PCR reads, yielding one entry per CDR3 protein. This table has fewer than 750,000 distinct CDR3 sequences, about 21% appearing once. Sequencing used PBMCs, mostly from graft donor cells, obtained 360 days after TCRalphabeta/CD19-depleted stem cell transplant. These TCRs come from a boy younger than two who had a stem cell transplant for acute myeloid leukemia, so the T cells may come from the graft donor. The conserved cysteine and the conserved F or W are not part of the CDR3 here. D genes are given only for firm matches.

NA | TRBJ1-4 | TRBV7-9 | ASSRPLGATNEKLF
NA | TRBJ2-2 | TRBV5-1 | ASSLERYTGELF
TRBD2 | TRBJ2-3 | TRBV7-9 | ASSRRVAGPGDTQY
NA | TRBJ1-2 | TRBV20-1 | SAPPRRGLYGYT
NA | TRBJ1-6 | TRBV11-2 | ASKELGGYNSPLH
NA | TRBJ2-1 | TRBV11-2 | ASSLDGVPYNEQF
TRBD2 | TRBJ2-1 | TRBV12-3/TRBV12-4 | ASRGTSGANEQF
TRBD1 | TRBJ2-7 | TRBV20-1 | SASTGAAYEQY
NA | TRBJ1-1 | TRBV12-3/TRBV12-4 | ASSLLLWLSGNTEAF
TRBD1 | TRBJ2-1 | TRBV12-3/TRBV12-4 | ASSRDRASEQF
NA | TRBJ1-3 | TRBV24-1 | ATSDDSSGNTIY